This T cell receptor beta chain was sequenced in a study of identical twins (dated by TCRdb to the mid-2010s). About the full investigation: To test whether fetal clonotypes persist, this study deep-sequenced TCR alpha and beta repertoires from monozygotic twins, from unrelated adults of various ages, and from cord blood. To rule out contamination, replicate twin experiments were performed at different times with different library preparation protocols.

Library preparation employed 5' RACE. Sequencing relied on an Illumina HiSeq 2000. A universal primer binding site was added through template switching, and the final cDNA carried a unique molecular identifier so that TCR cDNA molecules could be counted accurately. Specific primers in the conserved constant-segment region were used to synthesize first-strand cDNA for TCR alpha and beta chains. To control for contamination, every cDNA library was double barcoded, receiving both a SMART-Mk sample barcode and Illumina barcodes. TruSeq adapter sequences and Illumina sample barcodes were added in two successive PCR steps. The Illumina HiSeq platform was used with custom primers to sequence TCR alpha and beta cDNA libraries. Concerning the study's data processing: MiGEC processed the raw reads to extract unique molecular identifiers, while MiXCR was used to determine the CDR3 positions. For each individual, recombination models were inferred using an EM algorithm with the repgenHMM and IGoR tools. Shared clonotype analysis was performed with the tcR package in R, normalizing sharing by the product of cloneset sizes. Out-of-frame nonproductive sequences were analyzed to study raw recombination free of thymic and clonal selection effects. TCRdb applied fastp at Q25 and MiXCR to the public reads, then kept only in-frame beta chains. One record per CDR3 amino acid sequence lists the most common genes and DNA. TCRdb, not the authors, supplied the V and J calls. The sample data list approximately 620,000 distinct CDR3 sequences, and less than 10% of these were observed just once. 0.75% to 1% of the sample lies in the top ten.

V drops 4 bases and J drops 2 bases, leaving 11 bases in between. Reading from cysteine to phenylalanine, the CDR3 counts 14 amino acids. The kept DNA is CDR3 alone, 42 bases in frame from the first base. Per the germline V gene (reference sequence), MNHEY is the CDR1 and SMNVEV is the CDR2. Every donor was a healthy Caucasian. The twin cohort consisted of three pairs of female monozygotic twins, all aged about 18 to 29 years. Peripheral blood mononuclear cells were used as the source from which RNA for TCR libraries was isolated. This clonotype has a handful of counts. Its antigen is currently not known. Per-base quality was not reported, and no clone a single base away is much larger than it. What the research found in general, with its limitations: Invariant T cells such as MAIT and iNKT could partly confound zero-insertion analyses, although diverse VJ usage argued against such confounding for most clonotypes. In beta out-of-frame sequences, excess twin sharing was weaker, because having fewer shared sequences lowered the signal-to-noise ratio. Abundant cord blood beta clonotypes had fewer insertions, young adult naive repertoires showed a similar but weaker trend, and memory repertoires showed no such trend. Out-of-frame TCR alpha sharing in monozygotic twins was systematically underestimated by recombination models, whereas sharing between unrelated individuals was in agreement with the recombination models. Compared with coincidental sharing between unrelated individuals, an excess of low generation-probability sequences was observed among out-of-frame TCR alpha sequences shared between twins. Because the same donors could not be followed over many years, the conclusions relied on cross-sectional statistical analysis.

The same specimen was also included in a second study, on yellow fever vaccine responses in identical twins. From the second report: The T cell response to vaccination in identical twins was reported by the authors to appear partly convergent and partly personalized. The study precisely tracked vaccine-responding T cell clones in identical twins.

Sequencing was carried out using PBMCs. The TCR comes from a woman aged 18-29 years in good health. The chain links TRBV27 with TRBJ2-5; the D gene cannot be named for sure. The sequence in DNA is TGTGCCAGCAGTTCTAAAACGCCGCAAGAGACCCAGTACTTC. Translation gives CASSSKTPQETQYF.